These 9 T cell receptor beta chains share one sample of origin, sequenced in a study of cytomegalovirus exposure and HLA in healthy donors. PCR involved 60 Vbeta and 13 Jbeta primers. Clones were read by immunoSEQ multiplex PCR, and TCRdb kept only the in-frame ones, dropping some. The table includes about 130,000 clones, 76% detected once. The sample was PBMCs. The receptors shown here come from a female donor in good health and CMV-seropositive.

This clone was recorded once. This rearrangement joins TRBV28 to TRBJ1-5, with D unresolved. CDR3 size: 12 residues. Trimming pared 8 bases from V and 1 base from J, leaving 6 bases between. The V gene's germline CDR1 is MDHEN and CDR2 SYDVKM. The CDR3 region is CASAGSNQPQHF. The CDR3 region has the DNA TGTGCCAGCGCGGGGAGCAATCAGCCCCAGCATTTT.

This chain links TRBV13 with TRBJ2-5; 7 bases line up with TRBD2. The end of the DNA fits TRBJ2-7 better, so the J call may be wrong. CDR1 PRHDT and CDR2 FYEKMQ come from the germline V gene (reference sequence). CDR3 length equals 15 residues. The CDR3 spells CASSALGGGTYEQYF. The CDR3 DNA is TGTGCCAGCAGCGCTCTTGGGGGGGGTACCTACGAGCAGTACTTC.

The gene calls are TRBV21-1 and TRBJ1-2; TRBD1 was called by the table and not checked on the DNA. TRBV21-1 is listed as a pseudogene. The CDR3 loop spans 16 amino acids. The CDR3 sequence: CANSKQDSATNYGYTF. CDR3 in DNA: TGTGCCAACAGCAAGCAAGACAGCGCTACTAACTATGGCTACACCTTC.

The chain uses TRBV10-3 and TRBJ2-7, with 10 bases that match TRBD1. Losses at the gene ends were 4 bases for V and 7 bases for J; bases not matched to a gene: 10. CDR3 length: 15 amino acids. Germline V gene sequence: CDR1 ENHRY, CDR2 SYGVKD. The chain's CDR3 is CAISASGTGVGEQYF. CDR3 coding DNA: TGTGCCATCAGTGCATCCGGGACAGGGGTCGGAGAGCAGTACTTC.

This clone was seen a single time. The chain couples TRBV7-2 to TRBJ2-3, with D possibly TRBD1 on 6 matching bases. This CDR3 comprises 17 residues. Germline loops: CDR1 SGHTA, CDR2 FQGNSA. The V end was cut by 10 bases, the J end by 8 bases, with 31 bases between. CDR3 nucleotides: TGTGCCATACGGAAGGCGGCAGGGGAAATAACCTTCCCTACGCAGTATTTT. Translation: CAIRKAAGEITFPTQYF.

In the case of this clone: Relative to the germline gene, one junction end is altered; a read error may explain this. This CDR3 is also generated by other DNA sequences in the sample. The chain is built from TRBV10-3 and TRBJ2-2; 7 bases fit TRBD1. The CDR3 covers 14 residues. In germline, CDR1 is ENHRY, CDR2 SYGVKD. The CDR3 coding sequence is TGTGCCATCAGTGAGTCGGACAGGACCGGAGAGCTGTTTTTT. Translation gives CAISESDRTGELFF.

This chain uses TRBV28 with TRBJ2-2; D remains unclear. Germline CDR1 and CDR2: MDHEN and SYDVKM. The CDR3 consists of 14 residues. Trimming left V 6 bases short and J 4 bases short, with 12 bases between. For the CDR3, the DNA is TGTGCCAGCAGCCCTCCCCTAGGCACCGGGGAGCTGTTTTTT. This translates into CASSPPLGTGELFF.

CDR3 nucleotide sequence: TGTGCCAGTAGTGGGCCAGGGGGACAAGAGACCCAGTACTTC. Amino acid sequence: CASSGPGGQETQYF. The V gene is TRBV19, the J gene TRBJ2-5; TRBD1 matches at 7 bases. J gave up 2 bases and V 5 bases, and 5 bases lay outside the gene matches. Germline-derived CDR1 and CDR2 are LNHDA and SQIVND (reference sequence). The CDR3 has 14 residues. Full variable domain (outside the CDR3, taken from reference TRBV19 and TRBJ2-5): DGGITQSPKYLFRKEGQNVTLSCEQNLNHDAMYWYRQDPGQGLRLIYYSQIVNDFQKGDIAEGYSVSREKKESFPLTVTSAQKNPTAFYLCASSGPGGQETQYFGPGTRLLVL.

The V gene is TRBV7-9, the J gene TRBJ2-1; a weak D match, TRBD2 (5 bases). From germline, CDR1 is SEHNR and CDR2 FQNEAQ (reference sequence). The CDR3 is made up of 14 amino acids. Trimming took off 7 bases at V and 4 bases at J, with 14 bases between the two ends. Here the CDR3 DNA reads TGTGCCAGCAACCAAGCGGCCTCGTACAATGAGCAGTTCTTC. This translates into CASNQAASYNEQFF.